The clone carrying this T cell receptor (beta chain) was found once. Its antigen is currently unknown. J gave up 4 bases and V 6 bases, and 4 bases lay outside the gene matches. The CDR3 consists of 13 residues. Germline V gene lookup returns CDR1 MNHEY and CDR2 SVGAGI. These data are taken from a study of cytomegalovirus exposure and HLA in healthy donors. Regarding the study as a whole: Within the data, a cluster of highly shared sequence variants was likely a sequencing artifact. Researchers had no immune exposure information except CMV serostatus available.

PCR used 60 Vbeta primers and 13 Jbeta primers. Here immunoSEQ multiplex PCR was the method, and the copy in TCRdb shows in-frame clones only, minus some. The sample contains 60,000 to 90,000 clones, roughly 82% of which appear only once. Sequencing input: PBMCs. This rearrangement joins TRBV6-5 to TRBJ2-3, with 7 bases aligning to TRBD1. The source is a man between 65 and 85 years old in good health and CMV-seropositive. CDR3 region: CASRGTGADTQYF. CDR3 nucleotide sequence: TGTGCCAGCAGAGGAACAGGGGCAGATACGCAGTATTTT.